This T cell receptor (beta chain) is from a study of identical twins. Findings and limits, study-wide: Where beta out-of-frame sequences were concerned, excess twin sharing was weaker. Insertions were fewer in abundant cord blood beta clonotypes, whereas memory repertoires showed none of this pattern. Zero-insertion analyses could be partly confounded by invariant MAIT and iNKT cells. Out-of-frame alpha sequences common to twins were enriched for low generation probability.

This clonotype was counted ten times or more. Its specificity is not known. In TCRdb, the 5' RACE reads were re-called with MiXCR into one record per CDR3 protein. This sample carries 690,000 or so distinct CDR3 sequences, under 9% of them seen once, and the ten largest clones take 0.98%. With 7 bases removed from V and 0 bases from J, the gap between germline ends came to 22 bases. The length of the CDR3 is 18 residues. The germline CDR1 and CDR2 sequences are SGHAT and FQDESV (reference sequence). These sequences were also reported in another study, on yellow fever vaccine responses in identical twins.

V is TRBV11-1 and J is TRBJ1-3; D is unresolved. Sequenced input: PBMCs. This receptor was identified in a woman younger than 30 in good health. The CDR3 is CASTHLGSLGNSGNTIYF. The DNA of the CDR3 is TGTGCCAGCACCCACCTAGGCTCTCTCGGCAACTCTGGAAACACCATATATTTT.